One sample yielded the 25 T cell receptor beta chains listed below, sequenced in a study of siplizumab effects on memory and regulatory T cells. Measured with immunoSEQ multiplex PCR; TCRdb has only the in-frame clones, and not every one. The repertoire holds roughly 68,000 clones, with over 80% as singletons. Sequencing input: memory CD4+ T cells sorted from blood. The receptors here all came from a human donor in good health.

CDR3 sequence reads: CASSTQGASQPQHF. The CDR3 coding sequence is TGTGCCAGTAGTACCCAGGGGGCTAGTCAGCCCCAGCATTTT. The V and J genes are TRBV19 and TRBJ1-5, with TRBD1 matching over 8 bases. V shed 4 bases and J 6 bases; nucleotides not matched to a gene: 5. The CDR3 covers 14 residues. Germline V lookup: CDR1 LNHDA, CDR2 SQIVND (reference sequence).

This chain's CDR3 is CASSVGLEQPQHF. CDR3 nucleotides: TGTGCCAGCAGTGTAGGTTTGGAGCAGCCCCAGCATTTT. This chain uses TRBV6-1 with TRBJ1-5, with no clear D. The CDR3 is made up of 13 amino acids. The germline gives CDR1 MNHNS, CDR2 SASEGT. Trimming pared 4 bases from V and 7 bases from J, leaving 11 bases between.

The CDR3 DNA follows: TGTGCCAGCAGCTCTCCAGACAGGGGGGGCTACGAGCAGTACTTC. Translated, it gives CASSSPDRGGYEQYF. The chain employs TRBV5-4 and TRBJ2-7; 9 positions agree with TRBD1. Trimming cost V 3 bases and J 3 bases; bases outside gene matches: 7. The CDR3 consists of 15 residues. CDR1 is SGHNT and CDR2 is YYREEE in the germline V gene (reference sequence).

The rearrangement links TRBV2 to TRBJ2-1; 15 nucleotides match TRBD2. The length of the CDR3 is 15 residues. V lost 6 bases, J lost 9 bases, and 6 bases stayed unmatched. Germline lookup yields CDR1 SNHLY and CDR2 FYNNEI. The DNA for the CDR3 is TGTGCCAGCAGACCAGGACTAGCGGGAGGGTTTGAGCAGTTCTTC. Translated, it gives CASRPGLAGGFEQFF. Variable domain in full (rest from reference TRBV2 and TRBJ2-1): EPEVTQTPSHQVTQMGQEVILRCVPISNHLYFYWYRQILGQKVEFLVSFYNNEISEKSEIFDDQFSVERPDGSNFTLKIRSTKLEDSAMYFCASRPGLAGGFEQFFGPGTRLTVL.

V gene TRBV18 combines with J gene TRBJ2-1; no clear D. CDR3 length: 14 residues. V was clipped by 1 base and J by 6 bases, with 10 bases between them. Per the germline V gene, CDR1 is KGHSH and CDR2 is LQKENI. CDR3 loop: CASSPQDQSNEQFF. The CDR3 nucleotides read TGTGCCAGCTCACCACAGGACCAGTCCAATGAGCAGTTCTTC.

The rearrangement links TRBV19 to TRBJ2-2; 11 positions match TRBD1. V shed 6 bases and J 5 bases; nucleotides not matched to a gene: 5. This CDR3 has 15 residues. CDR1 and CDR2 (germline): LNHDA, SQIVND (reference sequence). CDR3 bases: TGTGCCAGTAGCACCGGGACAGGGGGTACCGGGGAGCTGTTTTTT. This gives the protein CASSTGTGGTGELFF.

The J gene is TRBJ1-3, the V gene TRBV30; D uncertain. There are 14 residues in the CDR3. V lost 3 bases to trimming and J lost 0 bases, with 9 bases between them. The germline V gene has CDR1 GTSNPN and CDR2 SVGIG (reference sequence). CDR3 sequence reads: CAWRVERSGNTIYF. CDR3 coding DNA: TGTGCCTGGAGGGTCGAACGCTCTGGAAACACCATATATTTT.

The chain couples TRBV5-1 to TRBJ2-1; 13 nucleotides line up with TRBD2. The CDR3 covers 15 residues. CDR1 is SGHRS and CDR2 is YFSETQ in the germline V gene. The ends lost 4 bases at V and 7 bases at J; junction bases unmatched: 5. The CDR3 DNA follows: TGCGCCAGCAGCACTAGCGGGAGGGCCTGGAATGAGCAGTTCTTC. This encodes CASSTSGRAWNEQFF. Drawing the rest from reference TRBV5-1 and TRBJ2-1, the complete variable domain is KAGVTQTPRYLIKTRGQQVTLSCSPISGHRSVSWYQQTPGQGLQFLFEYFSETQRNKGNFPGRFSGRQFSNSRSEMNVSTLELGDSALYLCASSTSGRAWNEQFFGPGTRLTVL.

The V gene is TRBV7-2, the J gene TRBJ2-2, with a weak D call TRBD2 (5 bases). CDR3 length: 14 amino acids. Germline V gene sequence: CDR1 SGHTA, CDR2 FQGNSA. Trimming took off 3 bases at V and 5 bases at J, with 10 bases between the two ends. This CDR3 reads CASSLRRTTGELFF. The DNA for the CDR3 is TGTGCCAGCAGCTTGAGGAGGACTACCGGGGAGCTGTTTTTT. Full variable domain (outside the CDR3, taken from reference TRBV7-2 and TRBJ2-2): GAGVSQSPSNKVTEKGKDVELRCDPISGHTALYWYRQSLGQGLEFLIYFQGNSAPDKSGLPSDRFSAERTGGSVSTLTIQRTQQEDSAVYLCASSLRRTTGELFFGEGSRLTVL.

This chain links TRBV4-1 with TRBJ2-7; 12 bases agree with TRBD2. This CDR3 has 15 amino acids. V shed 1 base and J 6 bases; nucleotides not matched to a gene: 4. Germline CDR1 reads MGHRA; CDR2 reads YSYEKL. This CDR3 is CASSQGRLAGVEQYF. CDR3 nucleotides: TGCGCCAGCAGCCAAGGCAGACTAGCGGGGGTCGAGCAGTACTTC.

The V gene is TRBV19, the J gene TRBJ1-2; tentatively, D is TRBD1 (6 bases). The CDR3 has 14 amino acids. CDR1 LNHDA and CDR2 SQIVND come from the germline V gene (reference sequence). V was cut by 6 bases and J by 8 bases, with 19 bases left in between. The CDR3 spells CASSGARGGFGYTF. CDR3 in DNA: TGTGCCAGTAGCGGAGCCAGGGGAGGTTTCGGCTACACCTTC.

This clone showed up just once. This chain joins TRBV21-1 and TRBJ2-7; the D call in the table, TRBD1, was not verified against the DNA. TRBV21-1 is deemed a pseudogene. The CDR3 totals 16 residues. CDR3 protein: CASSKSPAVPHYEQYF. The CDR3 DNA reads TGTGCCAGCAGCAAATCCCCCGCAGTCCCTCACTACGAGCAGTACTTC.

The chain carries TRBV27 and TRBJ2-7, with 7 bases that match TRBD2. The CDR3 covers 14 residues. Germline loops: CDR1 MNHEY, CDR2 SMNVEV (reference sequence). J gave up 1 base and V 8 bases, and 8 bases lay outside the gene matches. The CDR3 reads CASALRETSYEQYF. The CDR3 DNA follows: TGTGCCAGCGCGCTGCGGGAGACGTCCTACGAGCAGTACTTC.

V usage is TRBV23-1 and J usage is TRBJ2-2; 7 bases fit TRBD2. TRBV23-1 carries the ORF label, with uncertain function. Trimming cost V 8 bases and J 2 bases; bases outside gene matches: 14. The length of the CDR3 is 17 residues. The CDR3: CASCLYHRGDNTGELFF. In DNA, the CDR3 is TGCGCCAGCTGCCTCTATCATCGGGGGGACAACACCGGGGAGCTGTTTTTT.

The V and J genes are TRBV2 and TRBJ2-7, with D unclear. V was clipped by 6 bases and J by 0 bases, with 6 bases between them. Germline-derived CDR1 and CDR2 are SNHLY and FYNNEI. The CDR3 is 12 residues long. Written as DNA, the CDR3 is TGTGCCAGCAGCATGAGCTCCTACGAGCAGTACTTC. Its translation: CASSMSSYEQYF.

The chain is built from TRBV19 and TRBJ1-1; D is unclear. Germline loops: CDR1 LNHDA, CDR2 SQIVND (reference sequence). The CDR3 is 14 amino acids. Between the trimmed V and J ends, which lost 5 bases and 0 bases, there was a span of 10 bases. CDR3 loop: CASSFPGLNTEAFF. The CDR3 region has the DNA TGTGCCAGTAGTTTTCCAGGATTGAACACTGAAGCTTTCTTT. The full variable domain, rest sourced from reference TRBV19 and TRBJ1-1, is DGGITQSPKYLFRKEGQNVTLSCEQNLNHDAMYWYRQDPGQGLRLIYYSQIVNDFQKGDIAEGYSVSREKKESFPLTVTSAQKNPTAFYLCASSFPGLNTEAFFGQGTRLTVV.

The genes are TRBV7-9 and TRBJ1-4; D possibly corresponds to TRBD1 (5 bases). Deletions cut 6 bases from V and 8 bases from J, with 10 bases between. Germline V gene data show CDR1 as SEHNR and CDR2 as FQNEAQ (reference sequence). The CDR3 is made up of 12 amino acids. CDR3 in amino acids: CASRTATEKLFF. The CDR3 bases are TGTGCCAGCAGGACAGCTACGGAAAAACTGTTTTTT.

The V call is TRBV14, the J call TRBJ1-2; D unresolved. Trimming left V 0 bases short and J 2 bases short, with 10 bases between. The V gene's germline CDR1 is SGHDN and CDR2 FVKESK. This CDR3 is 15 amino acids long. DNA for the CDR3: TGTGCCAGCAGCCAAGATCGGGGAGTAAACTATGGCTACACCTTC. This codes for CASSQDRGVNYGYTF.

CDR3 in DNA: TGTGCCAGCAGCCTCAGTCTGGGCTATGGCTACACCTTC. This encodes CASSLSLGYGYTF. The chain combines TRBV7-9 with TRBJ1-2; D remains unclear. With 5 bases removed from V and 4 bases from J, the gap between germline ends came to 11 bases. This CDR3 comprises 13 residues. Germline CDR1 reads SEHNR; CDR2 reads FQNEAQ (reference sequence).

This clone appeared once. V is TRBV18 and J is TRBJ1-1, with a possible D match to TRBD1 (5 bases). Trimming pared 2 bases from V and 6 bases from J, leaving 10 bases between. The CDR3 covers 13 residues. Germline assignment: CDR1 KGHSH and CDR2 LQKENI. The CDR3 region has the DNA TGTGCCAGCTCACCAGAGTGGGGGGCTGAAGCTTTCTTT. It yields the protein CASSPEWGAEAFF.

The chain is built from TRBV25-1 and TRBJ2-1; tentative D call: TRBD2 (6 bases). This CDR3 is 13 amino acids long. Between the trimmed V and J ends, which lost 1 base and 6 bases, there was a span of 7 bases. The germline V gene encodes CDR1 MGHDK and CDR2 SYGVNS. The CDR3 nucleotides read TGTGCCAGCAGTGAATTGGGGGGCAATGAGCAGTTCTTC. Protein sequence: CASSELGGNEQFF.

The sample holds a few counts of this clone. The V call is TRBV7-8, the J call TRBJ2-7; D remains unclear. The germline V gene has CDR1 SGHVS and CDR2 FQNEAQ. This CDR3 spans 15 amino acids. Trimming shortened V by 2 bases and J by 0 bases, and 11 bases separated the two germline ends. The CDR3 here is CASSLIGSPSYEQYF. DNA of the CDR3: TGTGCCAGCAGCTTAATAGGGTCACCCTCCTACGAGCAGTACTTC. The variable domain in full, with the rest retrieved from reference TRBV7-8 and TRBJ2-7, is GAGVSQSPRYKVAKRGQDVALRCDPISGHVSLFWYQQALGQGPEFLTYFQNEAQLDKSGLPSDRFFAERPEGSVSTLKIQRTQQEDSAVYLCASSLIGSPSYEQYFGPGTRLTVT.

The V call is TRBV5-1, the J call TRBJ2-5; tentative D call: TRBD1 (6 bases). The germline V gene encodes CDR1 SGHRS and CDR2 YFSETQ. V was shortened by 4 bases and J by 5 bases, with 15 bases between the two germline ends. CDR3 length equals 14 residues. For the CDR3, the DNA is TGCGCCAGCAGCCCCGGTGGGGGCCGGGAGACCCAGTACTTC. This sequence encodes CASSPGGGRETQYF.

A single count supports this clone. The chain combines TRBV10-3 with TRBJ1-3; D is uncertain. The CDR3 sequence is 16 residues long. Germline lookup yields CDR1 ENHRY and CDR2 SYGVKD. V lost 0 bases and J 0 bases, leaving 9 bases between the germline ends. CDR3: CAISESEGYSGNTIYF. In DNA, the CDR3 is TGTGCCATCAGTGAGTCTGAAGGTTACTCTGGAAACACCATATATTTT.

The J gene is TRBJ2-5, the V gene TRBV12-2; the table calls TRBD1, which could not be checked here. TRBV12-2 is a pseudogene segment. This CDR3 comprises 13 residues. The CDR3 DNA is TGTGCAAGTCGCTTAGGGACAGGAGAGACCCAGTACTTC. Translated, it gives CASRLGTGETQYF.